A selection of T cell receptor beta chains follows, all from one sample in a study of persistence of HIV-infected CD4 T cells. The method was immunoSEQ multiplex PCR; TCRdb's version includes in-frame clones alone and lacks a portion of them. This sample has tens of thousands of clones, with roughly 87% found just once. Their specific antigens are unknown. The source material was CD4+ T cells sorted from PBMCs after roughly 18-hour stimulation, sampled from a patient who received antiretroviral therapy. These receptors were taken from an adult woman with HIV who was CMV-seropositive. Each CDR3 is given with its conserved first and last residue. The D gene is left open where the match is weak. Where a row states a size, it is once, few, many or the class of an expanded clone; other rows omit it.

J	length	size	V	D	CDR3	DNA
TRBJ1-5	14	-	TRBV28	-	CASNSRRVSQPQHF	TGTGCCAGCAACTCGCGGAGGGTTAGCCAGCCCCAGCATTTT
TRBJ2-1	15	-	TRBV15	-	CATSRAGESYNEQFF	TGTGCCACCAGCAGAGCGGGAGAGTCCTACAATGAGCAGTTCTTC
TRBJ2-1	15	-	TRBV6-5	TRBD2	CASGRLAGGFNEQFF	TGTGCCAGCGGGAGACTAGCGGGAGGGTTCAATGAGCAGTTCTTC
TRBJ1-3	15	-	TRBV6-5	-	CASSPLRGAGNTIYF	TGTGCCAGCAGCCCCCTCCGGGGGGCTGGAAACACCATATATTTT
TRBJ1-1	16	-	TRBV5-6	-	CASSLEAVGLNTEAFF	TGTGCCAGCAGCTTGGAGGCAGTCGGCTTGAACACTGAAGCTTTCTTT
TRBJ1-5	16	few	TRBV18	TRBD1	CASSPRGGGSNQPQHF	TGTGCCAGCTCACCACGAGGGGGCGGAAGCAATCAGCCCCAGCATTTT
TRBJ1-1	15	-	TRBV18	TRBD1	CASSPTGASNTEAFF	TGTGCCAGCTCTCCGACAGGGGCCTCTAACACTGAAGCTTTCTTT
TRBJ2-7	13	-	TRBV6-5	TRBD1	CASTTGGFDEQYF	TGTGCCAGCACCACAGGGGGGTTCGACGAGCAGTACTTC
TRBJ1-2	14	once	TRBV6-2/TRBV6-3	-	CASSLRTDIYGYTF	TGTGCCAGCAGTCTACGGACAGACATCTATGGCTACACCTTC
TRBJ1-2	13	-	TRBV15	-	CATSKDGNYGYTF	TGTGCCACCAGCAAAGACGGAAACTATGGCTACACCTTC
TRBJ2-1	16	-	TRBV5-4	TRBD2	CASSVSGRSSYNEQFF	TGTGCCAGCAGCGTTAGCGGGCGAAGCTCCTACAATGAGCAGTTCTTC
TRBJ2-1	11	-	TRBV7-9	-	CASSARNEQFF	TGTGCCAGCAGCGCCCGTAATGAGCAGTTCTTC
TRBJ1-3	17	few	TRBV3-1/TRBV3-2	-	CASSPSRWESSGNTIYF	TGTGCCAGCAGCCCATCCAGATGGGAGAGCTCTGGAAACACCATATATTTT
TRBJ1-4	17	-	TRBV15	TRBD1	CATSSLVGQGRSEKLFF	TGTGCCACCAGCAGCCTTGTGGGACAGGGTCGAAGTGAAAAACTGTTTTTT
TRBJ1-6	16	-	TRBV7-2	-	CASSLGSAGANSPLHF	TGTGCCAGCAGCTTAGGGTCGGCCGGGGCTAATTCACCCCTCCACTTT
TRBJ1-2	13	once	TRBV6-5	TRBD1	CASSFGQGRGYTF	TGTGCCAGCAGTTTCGGACAGGGACGAGGCTACACCTTC
TRBJ2-3	12	-	TRBV5-1	-	CASSQTLDTQYF	TGCGCCAGCAGCCAGACCCTGGATACGCAGTATTTT
TRBJ2-1	13	-	TRBV7-9	TRBD2	CASSLYAGDEQFF	TGTGCCAGCAGCTTATATGCGGGGGATGAGCAGTTCTTC
TRBJ2-3	16	-	TRBV3-1/TRBV3-2	-	CASSPQQGYSTDTQYF	TGTGCCAGCAGCCCCCAACAGGGATATAGCACAGATACGCAGTATTTT
TRBJ2-1	12	-	TRBV7-3	TRBD1	CASSTTGIVGFF	TGTGCCAGCAGCACGACAGGGATTGTTGGGTTCTTC
TRBJ2-1	15	-	TRBV19	-	CASSMKEFPRNEQFF	TGTGCCAGTAGTATGAAGGAGTTTCCACGCAATGAGCAGTTCTTC
TRBJ2-7	13	-	TRBV19	TRBD2	CASSLAGAYEQYF	TGTGCCAGTAGTCTAGCGGGAGCCTACGAGCAGTACTTC
TRBJ2-6	14	few	TRBV29-1	-	CSVDRGAGANVLTF	TGCAGCGTTGACAGGGGAGCTGGGGCCAACGTCCTGACTTTC
TRBJ2-1	14	once	TRBV7-8	-	CASSLQAYGNEQFF	TGTGCCAGCAGCTTACAGGCCTATGGGAATGAGCAGTTCTTC
TRBJ1-5	13	-	TRBV19	TRBD1	CAIGQGGGQPQHF	TGTGCCATAGGACAGGGGGGCGGACAGCCCCAGCATTTT
TRBJ2-1	15	-	TRBV6-4	TRBD1	CASSDWNRGNGEQFF	TGTGCCAGCAGTGACTGGAACAGGGGTAACGGTGAGCAGTTCTTC
TRBJ2-1	14	-	TRBV5-1	-	CASSRDTAYNEQFF	TGCGCCAGCAGCCGGGACACCGCCTACAATGAGCAGTTCTTC